The T cell receptor (beta chain) described here comes from a study of blood T cell repertoires in COVID-19. About the research overall: Acute-phase and convalescent COVID-19 samples originated in the United States, Italy and Spain.

The CDR3 is made up of 16 amino acids. In germline, CDR1 is SGHKS, CDR2 YYEKEE (reference sequence). V was pared by 3 bases and J by 5 bases, with 6 bases of the junction left unmatched. Original handling: Amplification of reference gene primers was used by the study to estimate nucleated cell counts. Measured with immunoSEQ multiplex PCR; TCRdb has only the in-frame clones, and not every one. That table supplies the V and J calls and clone size; D and trimming were determined from the DNA. The profile shows roughly 120,000 clones, 92% of them singletons. The source is a man aged 45-65 years with COVID-19, enrolled during active disease. The sequenced material came from peripheral blood. The genes are TRBV5-5 and TRBJ2-2; 11 bases are a match to TRBD2. This chain's CDR3 is CASSSLAGGLTGELFF. The CDR3 bases are TGTGCCAGCAGCTCATTAGCGGGAGGGCTAACCGGGGAGCTGTTTTTT. Full variable domain (missing parts from reference TRBV5-5 and TRBJ2-2): DAGVTQSPTHLIKTRGQQVTLRCSPISGHKSVSWYQQVLGQGPQFIFQYYEKEERGRGNFPDRFSARQFPNYSSELNVNALLLGDSALYLCASSSLAGGLTGELFFGEGSRLTVL.